This is a list of T cell receptor beta chains from one sample in a study of neoadjuvant anti-PD-1 for oral cavity cancer. Assay used: immunoSEQ multiplex PCR; TCRdb lists only in-frame clones, some missing. This table holds 11,000 to 15,000 clones, about four fifths found once. The input for sequencing was PBMCs, taken after nivolumab (anti-PD-1) treatment. The receptors were sampled from a person aged 40-85 years with oral cavity squamous cell carcinoma. Each CDR3 is given with its conserved first and last residue. A D gene is named only where the DNA matches it firmly. Clone size appears in some rows only: once, few, many, or a class for an expanded clone.

clone_size,v_call,d_call,j_call,cdr3_aa,cdr3_nt
.,TRBV25-1,TRBD2,TRBJ2-1,CASTSGLAGGPGEQFF,TGTGCCAGCACCTCGGGACTAGCGGGAGGGCCAGGAGAGCAGTTCTTC
.,TRBV27,.,TRBJ1-1,CASSSQGLSEAFF,TGTGCCAGCAGTTCCCAGGGGCTTTCCGAGGCTTTCTTT
few,TRBV2,.,TRBJ2-7,CASSERGQAYEQYF,TGTGCCAGCAGTGAAAGAGGGCAGGCCTACGAGCAGTACTTC
.,TRBV27,.,TRBJ2-2,CASSLAIRGAGELFF,TGTGCCAGCAGTTTGGCCATTCGAGGAGCCGGGGAGCTGTTTTTT
.,TRBV30,.,TRBJ1-5,CAWSGGGLNLNQPQHF,TGTGCCTGGAGTGGGGGGGGGCTGAATCTTAATCAGCCCCAGCATTTT
.,TRBV19,.,TRBJ1-5,CASSPGVVQPQHF,TGTGCCAGTAGCCCAGGGGTGGTGCAGCCCCAGCATTTT
.,TRBV5-1,.,TRBJ2-7,CASSLEGRVDEQYF,TGCGCCAGCAGCTTGGAGGGCAGGGTCGACGAGCAGTACTTC
.,TRBV7-2,TRBD1,TRBJ2-7,CASSLAPPGQGIYEQYF,TGTGCCAGCAGCTTAGCCCCGCCGGGACAGGGGATATACGAGCAGTACTTC
.,TRBV7-7,TRBD2,TRBJ2-1,CASRHSSDRGGLAGAYNEQFF,TGTGCTAGCAGACACTCTAGTGACAGGGGGGGACTAGCGGGAGCCTACAATGAGCAGTTCTTC
few,TRBV5-1,TRBD2,TRBJ2-7,CASSLDSRTSGVYEQYF,TGCGCCAGCAGCTTGGATTCCAGGACTAGCGGGGTCTACGAGCAGTACTTC
.,TRBV19,.,TRBJ1-2,CASSIWGPSYGYTF,TGTGCCAGTAGTATCTGGGGACCGAGCTATGGCTACACCTTC
few,TRBV6-1,TRBD1,TRBJ1-2,CASSGPGTDLYGYTF,TGTGCCAGCAGTGGACCCGGGACAGACCTCTATGGCTACACCTTC
.,TRBV28,.,TRBJ1-3,CASSSYGNTIYF,TGTGCCAGCAGCAGCTATGGAAACACCATATATTTT
.,TRBV7-3,TRBD2,TRBJ2-2,CASSLMPQLAGGAGELFF,TGTGCCAGCAGCTTAATGCCCCAACTAGCGGGAGGGGCCGGGGAGCTGTTTTTT
.,TRBV4-2,.,TRBJ1-3,CASSQDRENGNTIYF,TGTGCCAGCAGCCAAGACAGGGAAAATGGAAACACCATATATTTT
.,TRBV5-1,TRBD1,TRBJ2-2,CASSRSGTGANTGELFF,TGCGCCAGCTCCCGGAGCGGGACAGGGGCGAACACCGGGGAGCTGTTTTTT
.,TRBV29-1,TRBD1,TRBJ1-2,CSATRGQNYGYTF,TGCAGCGCCACCCGGGGACAGAACTATGGCTACACCTTC
.,TRBV6-1,.,TRBJ2-1,CASSEGEGAYNEQFF,TGTGCCAGCAGTGAAGGGGAGGGGGCTTACAATGAGCAGTTCTTC
.,TRBV5-6,.,TRBJ1-2,CASSLRSNYGYTF,TGTGCCAGCAGCTTGCGAAGTAACTATGGCTACACCTTC
.,TRBV7-3,.,TRBJ2-2,CASSSQAEATGELFF,TGTGCCAGCAGCTCCCAAGCTGAAGCCACCGGGGAGCTGTTTTTT